This is a list of T cell receptor beta chains from one sample in a study of blood T cell repertoires in COVID-19. Generated by immunoSEQ multiplex PCR, the TCRdb table keeps only in-frame clones and is missing some. Of roughly 370,000 clones in the sample, 85% to 90% are singletons; the top ten hold roughly a tenth. The sequenced sample consisted of PBMCs or T cells enriched from blood (not recorded which). These receptors all come from a woman aged 50 to 60 who had recovered from COVID-19. The CDR3 runs from the conserved cysteine through the conserved F or W. A D gene is named only where the DNA matches it firmly.

CDR3aa,CDR3nt,v_gene,d_gene,j_gene
CASRGTGGLYGYTF,TGTGCCAGCAGGGGGACAGGGGGTCTCTATGGCTACACCTTC,TRBV2,TRBD1,TRBJ1-2
CASSQRQGSYEQYF,TGTGCCAGCAGCCAGAGGCAGGGGTCCTACGAGCAGTACTTC,TRBV3-1/TRBV3-2,.,TRBJ2-7
CASSERGGVQPQHF,TGTGCCAGCTCCGAACGGGGGGGGGTCCAGCCCCAGCATTTT,TRBV7-2,.,TRBJ1-5
CAGTGQGYYSNQPQHF,TGTGCCGGGACGGGACAGGGCTATTATAGCAATCAGCCCCAGCATTTT,TRBV19,TRBD1,TRBJ1-5
CASSLGGQGVDPRNYEQYF,TGCGCCAGCAGCTTGGGGGGACAGGGGGTCGATCCTCGGAACTACGAGCAGTACTTC,TRBV5-1,TRBD1,TRBJ2-7
CAWSRGFTGELFF,TGTGCCTGGAGTCGAGGGTTCACCGGGGAGCTGTTTTTT,TRBV30,.,TRBJ2-2
CASSLGGGSGNTIYF,TGTGCCAGCAGCTTGGGGGGAGGCTCTGGAAACACCATATATTTT,TRBV7-6,.,TRBJ1-3
CASGLGGGYTF,TGTGCTAGTGGTTTAGGGGGAGGCTACACCTTC,TRBV12-5,.,TRBJ1-2
CASSLTGGRTGELFF,TGTGCCAGCAGCTTAACAGGGGGCCGCACCGGGGAGCTGTTTTTT,TRBV5-4,TRBD1,TRBJ2-2
CATQYGSDYGYTF,TGTGCCACCCAGTACGGGAGCGACTATGGCTACACCTTC,TRBV24-1,.,TRBJ1-2